The 26 T cell receptor beta chains below come from one sample, sequenced in a study of blood T cell repertoires in COVID-19. The method was immunoSEQ multiplex PCR; TCRdb's version includes in-frame clones alone and lacks a portion of them. The sample has about 150,000 clones; 84% are singletons. Sequences were obtained from PBMCs or T cells enriched from blood (not recorded which). These receptors all stem from a woman aged 45 to 65 who had been exposed to COVID-19.

The genes are TRBV9 and TRBJ1-5; no clear D. Germline-derived CDR1 and CDR2 are SGDLS and YYNGEE. The germline V and J ends were trimmed by 3 bases and 7 bases, with 11 bases remaining between them. The CDR3 totals 13 residues. CDR3 bases: TGTGCCAGCAGCGCTCGGGGAGGGCAGCCCCAGCATTTT. It translates to CASSARGGQPQHF. Filled out from reference TRBV9 and TRBJ1-5, the complete variable domain reads DSGVTQTPKHLITATGQRVTLRCSPRSGDLSVYWYQQSLDQGLQFLIQYYNGEERAKGNILERFSAQQFPDLHSELNLSSLELGDSALYFCASSARGGQPQHFGDGTRLSIL.

The V call is TRBV11-2, the J call TRBJ2-1; D is ambiguous. The germline V gene has CDR1 SGHAT and CDR2 FQNNGV. CDR3 size: 11 residues. V was cut by 0 bases and J by 10 bases, with 4 bases left in between. In DNA form, the CDR3 reads TGTGCCAGCAGCTTAGAACAGGAGCAGTTCTTC. Its translation: CASSLEQEQFF.

The genes are TRBV6-2 or TRBV6-3 and TRBJ2-7, with a weak D call TRBD2 (6 bases). There are 14 residues in the CDR3. Germline V gene lookup returns CDR1 MNHEY and CDR2 SVGEGT. Trimming took 2 bases from V and 0 from J, leaving 8 bases between them. CDR3 sequence reads: CASSYDGSSYEQYF. The CDR3 coding sequence is TGTGCCAGCAGTTACGACGGGAGCTCCTACGAGCAGTACTTC.

DNA of the CDR3: TGTGCCAGCAGCGTAGCCACAGGGCTCTCTGGAAACACCATATATTTT. Translating it yields CASSVATGLSGNTIYF. The gene calls are TRBV9 and TRBJ1-3, with D maybe TRBD1 (6 bases). The V end was cut by 0 bases, the J end by 0 bases, with 10 bases between. This CDR3 spans 16 amino acids. Germline CDR1 SGDLS, CDR2 YYNGEE.

The rearrangement uses TRBV6-2 or TRBV6-3 and TRBJ2-1, with D possibly matching TRBD1 (6 bases). CDR1 is MNHEY, CDR2 SVGEGT, per germline. Trimming stripped 6 bases from V and 0 bases from J, with 15 bases between. CDR3 length: 16 amino acids. CDR3 amino acids: CASSPIQGSSYNEQFF. Written as DNA, the CDR3 is TGTGCCAGCAGCCCCATACAGGGTAGCTCCTACAATGAGCAGTTCTTC.

The chain combines TRBV10-2 with TRBJ2-1; 11 positions match TRBD2. V was pared by 6 bases and J by 9 bases, with 7 bases of the junction left unmatched. This CDR3 has 14 amino acids. Germline V gives CDR1 WSHSY, CDR2 SAAADI. The CDR3 DNA sequence: TGCGCCAGCAGCTATAGCGGGGGGGCGGGTGAGCAGTTCTTC. This codes for CASSYSGGAGEQFF.

The J gene is TRBJ1-4, the V gene TRBV7-9; TRBD1 matches 8 bases. The CDR3 length is 14 residues. Trimming removed 6 bases from V and 10 bases from J; junction bases left unmatched: 10. Germline V gene data show CDR1 as SEHNR and CDR2 as FQNEAQ (reference sequence). The CDR3 protein is CASRGEGQGGKLFF. Here the CDR3 DNA reads TGTGCCAGCAGGGGAGAAGGACAGGGAGGAAAACTGTTTTTT.

The rearrangement joins TRBV27 to TRBJ1-1, with D maybe TRBD1 (6 bases). The germline V gene has CDR1 MNHEY and CDR2 SMNVEV (reference sequence). This CDR3 is 15 amino acids long. V lost 3 bases and J lost 3, with 14 bases in between. CDR3: CASSLSGGAYTEAFF. The CDR3 nucleotides are TGTGCCAGCAGTTTGAGCGGGGGCGCTTACACTGAAGCTTTCTTT.

The chain employs TRBV4-2 and TRBJ2-2; no clear D gene. The CDR3 length is 13 residues. CDR1 is LGHNA, CDR2 YNFKEQ, per germline. Trimming removed 4 bases from V and 1 base from J, with 4 bases in between. For the CDR3, the DNA is TGTGCCAGCAGCCCAGGGAACACCGGGGAGCTGTTTTTT. It yields the protein CASSPGNTGELFF.

The gene calls are TRBV15 and TRBJ1-6; possible D gene TRBD1, 5 bases. The V end lost 3 bases, the J end lost 8 bases, and 11 bases lay between the germline ends. Germline V lookup: CDR1 LNHNV, CDR2 YYDKDF (reference sequence). This CDR3 has 14 residues. CDR3 bases: TGTGCCACCAGCAGGGGGCAGGGATATTCACCCCTCCACTTT. Its translation: CATSRGQGYSPLHF. Variable domain in full (rest from reference TRBV15 and TRBJ1-6): DAMVIQNPRYQVTQFGKPVTLSCSQTLNHNVMYWYQQKSSQAPKLLFHYYDKDFNNEADTPDNFQSRRPNTSFCFLDIRSPGLGDTAMYLCATSRGQGYSPLHFGNGTRLTVT.

The chain links TRBV6-6 to TRBJ2-5; 10 bases match TRBD2. The V segment lost 6 bases and the J segment 2 bases; nucleotides outside the gene matches: 6. The germline V gene encodes CDR1 MNHNY and CDR2 SVGAGI (reference sequence). The CDR3 totals 15 residues. Here the CDR3 reads CASRGTSGVQETQYF. The CDR3 DNA sequence: TGTGCCAGCAGAGGCACTAGCGGGGTACAAGAGACCCAGTACTTC.

V gene TRBV27 combines with J gene TRBJ2-1; unclear D gene. This CDR3 has 17 residues. V was clipped by 6 bases and J by 0 bases, with 18 bases between them. Germline assignment: CDR1 MNHEY and CDR2 SMNVEV (reference sequence). Here the CDR3 reads CASSRSAFPSSYNEQFF. The CDR3 DNA is TGTGCCAGCAGCCGGTCCGCGTTCCCTAGCTCCTACAATGAGCAGTTCTTC.

This rearrangement joins TRBV10-2 to TRBJ1-6; 9 bases map to TRBD1. Per the germline V gene, CDR1 is WSHSY and CDR2 is SAAADI. The V gene end was trimmed by 7 bases and the J gene end by 10 bases; junction bases not matched to a gene: 11. The CDR3 length is 15 residues. The CDR3: CASTASGQGRSPLHF. The CDR3 region has the DNA TGCGCCAGCACCGCCTCCGGACAGGGGAGATCACCCCTCCACTTT.

The chain links TRBV19 to TRBJ1-1, with 8 bases lining up with TRBD1. The length of the CDR3 is 15 residues. Germline-derived CDR1 and CDR2 are LNHDA and SQIVND (reference sequence). V lost 5 bases and J lost 5; bases outside the gene matches: 10. The CDR3 region is CASSSSGQGETEAFF. The CDR3 coding sequence is TGTGCCAGTAGTTCGTCAGGACAGGGTGAAACTGAAGCTTTCTTT.

The chain uses TRBV11-2 and TRBJ1-1; D unresolved. Germline CDR1 reads SGHAT; CDR2 reads FQNNGV. The CDR3 extends over 16 amino acids. The V end lost 5 bases, the J end lost 4 bases, and 20 bases lay between the germline ends. CDR3 amino acids: CASSPIPRGRSTEAFF. The CDR3 DNA reads TGTGCCAGCAGCCCGATCCCACGGGGTAGGAGCACTGAAGCTTTCTTT.

The gene calls are TRBV5-4 and TRBJ1-6; 8 nucleotides match TRBD1. V dropped 4 bases and J dropped 6; count of bases not matched to a gene: 12. The CDR3 runs to 17 residues. Looked up from germline, CDR1 is SGHNT and CDR2 is YYREEE (reference sequence). Written as DNA, the CDR3 is TGTGCCAGCAGCCTTCCTGGACAGGGAGGAGGTAATTCACCCCTCCACTTT. This encodes CASSLPGQGGGNSPLHF.

The chain links TRBV6-5 to TRBJ1-1; no clear D. The CDR3 covers 13 residues. Trimming removed 4 bases from V and 5 bases from J, with 11 bases in between. The germline gives CDR1 MNHEY, CDR2 SVGAGI. The CDR3 here is CASSWRIRTEAFF. The CDR3 DNA is TGTGCCAGCAGTTGGAGAATACGGACTGAAGCTTTCTTT.

This rearrangement joins TRBV5-1 to TRBJ2-3; D remains ambiguous. The length of the CDR3 is 13 residues. Germline CDR1 SGHRS, CDR2 YFSETQ. With 0 bases removed from V and 0 bases from J, the gap between germline ends came to 2 bases. CDR3: CASSLASTDTQYF. The CDR3 DNA reads TGCGCCAGCAGCTTGGCTAGCACAGATACGCAGTATTTT. Full variable domain (remainder filled in from reference TRBV5-1 and TRBJ2-3): KAGVTQTPRYLIKTRGQQVTLSCSPISGHRSVSWYQQTPGQGLQFLFEYFSETQRNKGNFPGRFSGRQFSNSRSEMNVSTLELGDSALYLCASSLASTDTQYFGPGTRLTVL.

The CDR3 sequence is CASRPGSYGYTF. The CDR3 nucleotides read TGTGCCAGCAGGCCCGGGTCCTATGGCTACACCTTC. The V gene is TRBV5-5, the J gene TRBJ1-2; D remains unclear. Trimming cost V 5 bases and J 4 bases, with 9 bases left between them. Per the germline V gene, CDR1 is SGHKS and CDR2 is YYEKEE (reference sequence). The CDR3 runs 12 residues.

The chain couples TRBV19 to TRBJ1-6; no clear D. The CDR3 runs 13 residues. CDR1 is LNHDA and CDR2 is SQIVND in the germline V gene (reference sequence). V was clipped by 7 bases and J by 5 bases, with 9 bases between them. The CDR3, as DNA: TGTGCCAGTACGGTCGGGGATAATTCACCCCTCCACTTT. Residues: CASTVGDNSPLHF.

V usage is TRBV6-6 and J usage is TRBJ2-5; the match to TRBD2 covers 14 bases. With 5 bases clipped from V and 7 bases from J, the junction kept 15 bases outside the gene matches. Germline-derived CDR1 and CDR2 are MNHNY and SVGAGI (reference sequence). The CDR3 runs 18 residues. CDR3 coding DNA: TGTGCCAGCAGTCCTGGACTAGCGGGGGGCATAGACGGCAGGACCCAGTACTTC. Its translation is CASSPGLAGGIDGRTQYF.

This rearrangement joins TRBV11-3 to TRBJ1-1; a possible D gene is TRBD1 (5 bases). CDR1 is SGHNT and CDR2 is YENEEA in the germline V gene. Trimming left V 3 bases short and J 5 bases short, with 10 bases between. This CDR3 spans 13 amino acids. The CDR3 DNA reads TGTGCCAGCAGCTTCACAGGAAATACTGAAGCTTTCTTT. Its translation: CASSFTGNTEAFF.

V gene TRBV12-5 combines with J gene TRBJ2-5, with a weak D call TRBD2 (5 bases). The CDR3 totals 13 residues. Germline values: CDR1 LGHNT, CDR2 FRNRAP. The germline V and J ends were trimmed by 5 bases and 4 bases, with 11 bases remaining between them. The CDR3 DNA follows: TGTGCTAGTGGTCTCCCAGGAGGAGAGACCCAGTACTTC. It is translated as CASGLPGGETQYF. Full variable domain (missing parts from reference TRBV12-5 and TRBJ2-5): DARVTQTPRHKVTEMGQEVTMRCQPILGHNTVFWYRQTMMQGLELLAYFRNRAPLDDSGMPKDRFSAEMPDATLATLKIQPSEPRDSAVYFCASGLPGGETQYFGPGTRLLVL.

The chain combines TRBV9 with TRBJ1-3; a possible D gene is TRBD1 (6 bases). The germline V and J ends were trimmed by 4 bases and 4 bases, with 15 bases remaining between them. The CDR3 consists of 15 residues. Germline V gene lookup returns CDR1 SGDLS and CDR2 YYNGEE. The CDR3 nucleotides read TGTGCCAGCAGCCCCTCGGGGGGCTCAGGAAACACCATATATTTT. Translation: CASSPSGGSGNTIYF.

The chain combines TRBV6-2 or TRBV6-3 with TRBJ2-7; D gene unclear. CDR1 is MNHEY and CDR2 is SVGEGT in the germline V gene. The ends were cut back, 4 bases at V and 6 bases at J, with 10 bases in the middle. The CDR3 has 12 amino acids. The CDR3 reads CASSFNGREQYF. CDR3 bases: TGTGCCAGCAGTTTCAATGGGCGCGAGCAGTACTTC.

The V call is TRBV6-2 or TRBV6-3, the J call TRBJ2-5, with D unresolved. The ends were cut back, 6 bases at V and 4 bases at J, with 15 bases in the middle. The CDR3 length is 14 residues. Per the germline V gene, CDR1 is MNHEY and CDR2 is SVGEGT. Written as DNA, the CDR3 is TGTGCCAGCAGCCCTCCGGCGGTCAGAGAGACCCAGTACTTC. Its protein product is CASSPPAVRETQYF.